These 5 T cell receptor beta chains share one sample of origin, sequenced in a study of blood T cells in healthy people across ages. Using a J-beta primer mix together with a sample-barcoded 5' primer, a second PCR was run for about 6 to 11 cycles. A single record per CDR3 protein comes from TCRdb applying MiXCR to the 5' RACE reads. The profile covers around 970,000 distinct CDR3 sequences, with roughly 51% appearing a single time and about a fifth taken by the ten largest. Sequencing used blood. The receptors were gathered from a woman aged 55-70 years in good health.

This chain uses TRBV27 with TRBJ2-7, with D perhaps being TRBD1 or TRBD2 (5 bases each). Germline lookup yields CDR1 MNHEY and CDR2 SMNVEV (reference sequence). Trimming pared 5 bases from V and 3 bases from J, leaving 11 bases between. The CDR3 spans 13 residues. CDR3 loop: CASSVGTGYEQYF. The CDR3 nucleotides read TGTGCCAGCAGTGTAGGGACGGGCTACGAGCAGTACTTC.

This clonotype has more than one count but fewer than ten. This chain uses TRBV20-1 with TRBJ2-7; TRBD2 matches at 7 bases. Germline CDR1 reads DFQATT; CDR2 reads SNEGSKA (reference sequence). The V and J ends lost 4 bases and 4 bases, in that order; junction bases with no gene match: 16. This CDR3 comprises 16 residues. The CDR3 spells CSANSPRRSGTYEQYF. In nucleotides, the CDR3 is TGCAGTGCTAATTCTCCACGGAGGAGCGGGACGTACGAGCAGTACTTC.

The V and J genes are TRBV28 and TRBJ2-2; D may be TRBD1 (6 bases). Germline CDR1 and CDR2: MDHEN and SYDVKM. CDR3 size: 14 residues. Trimming removed 3 bases from V and 3 bases from J, with 8 bases in between. The CDR3 reads CASSFSGDTGELFF. The CDR3 DNA reads TGTGCCAGCAGTTTTTCAGGGGACACCGGGGAGCTGTTTTTT.

The chain joins TRBV29-1 to TRBJ1-1; D unclear. Germline-derived CDR1 and CDR2 are SQVTM and ANQGSEA. Deletions cut 7 bases from V and 5 bases from J, with 8 bases between. The CDR3 has 10 amino acids. The CDR3 spells CSARVTEAFF. CDR3 coding DNA: TGCAGCGCAAGGGTTACTGAAGCTTTCTTT. Looking up the rest from reference TRBV29-1 and TRBJ1-1 gives the full variable domain: SAVISQKPSRDICQRGTSLTIQCQVDSQVTMMFWYRQQPGQSLTLIATANQGSEATYESGFVIDKFPISRPNLTFSTLTVSNMSPEDSSIYLCSARVTEAFFGQGTRLTVV.

This rearrangement joins TRBV20-1 to TRBJ2-5; no definite D call. Germline loops: CDR1 DFQATT, CDR2 SNEGSKA (reference sequence). V was clipped by 5 bases and J by 4 bases, with 14 bases between them. The CDR3 runs 13 residues. CDR3 residues: CSAVPELGETQYF. CDR3 nucleotides: TGCAGTGCTGTTCCTGAGCTGGGAGAGACCCAGTACTTC.